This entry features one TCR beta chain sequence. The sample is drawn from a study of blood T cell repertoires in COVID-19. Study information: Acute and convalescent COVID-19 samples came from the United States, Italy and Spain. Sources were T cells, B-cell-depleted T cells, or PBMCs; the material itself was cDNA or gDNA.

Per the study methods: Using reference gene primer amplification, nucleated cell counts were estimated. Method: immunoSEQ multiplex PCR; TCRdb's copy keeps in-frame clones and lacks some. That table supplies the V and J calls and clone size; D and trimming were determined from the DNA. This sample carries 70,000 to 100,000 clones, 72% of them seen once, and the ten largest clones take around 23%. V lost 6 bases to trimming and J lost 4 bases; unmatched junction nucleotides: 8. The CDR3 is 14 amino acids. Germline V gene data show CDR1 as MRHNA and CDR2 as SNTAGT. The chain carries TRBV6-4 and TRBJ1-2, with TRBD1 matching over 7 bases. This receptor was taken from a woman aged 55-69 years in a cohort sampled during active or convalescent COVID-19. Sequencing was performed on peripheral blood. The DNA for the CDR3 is TGTGCCAGCAGCTTCACACAGGGGAGCTATGGCTACACCTTC. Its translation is CASSFTQGSYGYTF.